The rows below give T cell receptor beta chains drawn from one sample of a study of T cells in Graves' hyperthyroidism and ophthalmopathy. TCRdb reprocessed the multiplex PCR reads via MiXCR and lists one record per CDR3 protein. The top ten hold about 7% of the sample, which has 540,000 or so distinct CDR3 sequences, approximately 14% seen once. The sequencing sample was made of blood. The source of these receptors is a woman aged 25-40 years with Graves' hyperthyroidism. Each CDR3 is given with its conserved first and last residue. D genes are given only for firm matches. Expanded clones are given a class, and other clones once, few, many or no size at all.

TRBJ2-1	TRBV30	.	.	CAWSAGSGINEQFF	TGTGCCTGGAGCGCCGGTTCTGGGATTAATGAGCAGTTCTTC
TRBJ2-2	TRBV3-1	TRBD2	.	CASSQVPRTSLITGELFF	TGTGCCAGCAGCCAAGTGCCCCGGACTAGCCTAATCACCGGGGAGCTGTTTTTT
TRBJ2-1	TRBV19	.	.	CASGGELQRAYNEQFF	TGTGCCAGTGGAGGGGAGCTCCAGCGAGCCTACAATGAGCAGTTCTTC
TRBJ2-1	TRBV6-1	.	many	CASSEAHPSSGGRDDEQFF	TGTGCCAGCAGTGAAGCGCATCCTTCCTCAGGGGGGAGGGACGATGAGCAGTTCTTC
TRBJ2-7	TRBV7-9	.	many	CASSLGWAGEQYF	TGTGCCAGCAGCTTAGGATGGGCGGGGGAGCAGTACTTC
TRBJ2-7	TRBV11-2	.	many	CASSLDRVRSYEQYF	TGTGCCAGCAGCTTAGATCGGGTTAGGTCCTACGAGCAGTACTTC
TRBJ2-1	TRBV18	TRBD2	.	CASSPLRFSGSGFF	TGTGCCAGCTCACCACTAAGGTTCAGCGGGAGTGGTTTCTTC
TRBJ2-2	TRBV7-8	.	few	CASSLVADPSGELFF	TGTGCCAGCAGCTTAGTGGCGGATCCTTCCGGGGAGCTGTTTTTT
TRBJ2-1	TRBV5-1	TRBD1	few	CASSLSQGASNEQFF	TGCGCCAGCAGCTTGAGCCAGGGGGCTAGCAATGAGCAGTTCTTC
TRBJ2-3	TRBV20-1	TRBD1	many	CSGTDRSSTDTQYF	TGCAGTGGGACGGACAGGTCTAGCACAGATACGCAGTATTTT
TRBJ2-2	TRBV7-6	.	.	CASTQQSNTGELFF	TGTGCCAGCACTCAACAATCGAACACCGGGGAGCTGTTTTTT
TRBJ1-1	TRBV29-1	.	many	CSVPSGTGAFF	TGCAGCGTTCCATCGGGGACTGGAGCTTTCTTT
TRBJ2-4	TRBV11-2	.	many	CASSLVGEGNIQYF	TGTGCCAGCAGCTTAGTGGGTGAAGGAAACATTCAGTACTTC
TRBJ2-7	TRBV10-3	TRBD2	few	CAISVGSGYEQYF	TGTGCCATCAGTGTGGGTAGCGGGTACGAGCAGTACTTC
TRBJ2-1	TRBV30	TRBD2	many	CAWRRGAYNEQFF	TGTGCCTGGCGGCGGGGGGCCTACAATGAGCAGTTCTTC
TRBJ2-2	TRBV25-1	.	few	CASSEAGELFF	TGTGCCAGCAGTGAAGCCGGGGAGCTGTTTTTT
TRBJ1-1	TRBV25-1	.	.	CASQGRANTEAFF	TGTGCCAGTCAGGGACGGGCGAACACTGAAGCTTTCTTT
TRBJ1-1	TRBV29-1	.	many	CSVEDHQGIQNTEAFF	TGCAGCGTTGAAGATCACCAGGGGATCCAGAACACTGAAGCTTTCTTT
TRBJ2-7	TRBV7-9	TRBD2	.	CASSSELRTSGSYEQYF	TGTGCCAGCAGCTCCGAACTACGGACTAGCGGCTCCTACGAGCAGTACTTC
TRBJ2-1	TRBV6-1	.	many	CASSAGVSSYNEQFF	TGTGCCAGCAGTGCAGGGGTCTCGTCCTACAATGAGCAGTTCTTC
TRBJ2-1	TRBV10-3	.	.	CAIGRDKGNGQFF	TGTGCCATCGGGCGGGATAAGGGTAATGGGCAGTTCTTC
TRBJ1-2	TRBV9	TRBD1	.	CASSAWDREGYGYTF	TGTGCCAGCAGCGCCTGGGACAGGGAGGGCTATGGCTACACCTTC
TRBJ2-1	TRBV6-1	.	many	CASREAGEQFF	TGTGCCAGCAGGGAAGCTGGTGAGCAGTTCTTC
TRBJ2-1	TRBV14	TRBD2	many	CASSQEGVAGDGEQFF	TGTGCCAGCAGCCAAGAGGGGGTAGCGGGAGATGGTGAGCAGTTCTTC
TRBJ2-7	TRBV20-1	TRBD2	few	CSARDPTSGPTYEQYF	TGCAGTGCTAGAGACCCGACTAGCGGACCAACTTACGAGCAGTACTTC
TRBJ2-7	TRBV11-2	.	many	CASSLVSGPHEQYF	TGTGCCAGCAGCTTAGTGTCAGGGCCCCACGAGCAGTACTTC
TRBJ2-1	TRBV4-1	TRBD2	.	CASSQASGNINEQFF	TGCGCCAGCAGCCAAGCTAGCGGGAATATAAATGAGCAGTTCTTC
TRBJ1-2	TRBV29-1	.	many	CSVEDREDYGYTF	TGCAGCGTTGAAGATCGGGAGGACTATGGCTACACCTTC
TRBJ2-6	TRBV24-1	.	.	CATSDSGGAEANVLTF	TGTGCCACCAGTGATTCTGGGGGCGCCGAGGCCAACGTCCTGACTTTC
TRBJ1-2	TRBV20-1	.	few	CSASQDSNYGYTF	TGCAGTGCTAGTCAAGACAGTAACTATGGCTACACCTTC
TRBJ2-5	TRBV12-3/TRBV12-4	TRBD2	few	CASSPTYTTSGEETQYF	TGTGCCAGCAGTCCCACTTATACGACTAGCGGGGAAGAGACCCAGTACTTC
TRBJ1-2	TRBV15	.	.	CATSSGFANYGYTF	TGTGCCACCAGCAGCGGGTTTGCCAACTATGGCTACACCTTC
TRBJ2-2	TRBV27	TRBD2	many	CASSLGSGRTGELFF	TGTGCCAGCAGTTTGGGTAGCGGGAGAACCGGGGAGCTGTTTTTT
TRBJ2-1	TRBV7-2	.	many	CASSLVLGGSYEQFF	TGTGCCAGCAGCTTAGTTCTTGGTGGGAGCTATGAGCAGTTCTTC
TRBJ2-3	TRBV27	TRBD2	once	CASRGLAGGVADTQCF	TGTGCCAGCAGGGGACTAGCGGGAGGGGTGGCAGATACGCAGTGTTTT
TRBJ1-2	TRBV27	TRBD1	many	CASSQQGGARGYTF	TGTGCCAGCAGTCAACAGGGGGGGGCGCGTGGCTACACCTTC
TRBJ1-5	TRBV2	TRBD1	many	CASRTGGNQPQHF	TGTGCCAGCAGGACAGGGGGCAATCAGCCCCAGCATTTT
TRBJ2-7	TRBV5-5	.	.	CASSLSAGLTYEQYF	TGTGCCAGCAGCTTATCAGCAGGGCTTACCTACGAGCAGTACTTC
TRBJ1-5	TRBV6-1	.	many	CASSPESGGSNQPQHF	TGTGCCAGCAGCCCCGAGTCGGGGGGTAGCAATCAGCCCCAGCATTTT
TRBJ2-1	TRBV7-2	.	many	CASSLVEGHNEQFF	TGTGCCAGCAGCTTAGTCGAAGGACACAATGAGCAGTTCTTC
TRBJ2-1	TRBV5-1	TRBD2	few	CASSTTSGRAPEQFF	TGCGCCAGCAGCACGACTAGCGGGAGGGCCCCGGAGCAGTTCTTC
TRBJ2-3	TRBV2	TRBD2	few	CASRPGLAADTQYF	TGTGCCAGCCGCCCCGGGCTAGCGGCAGATACGCAGTATTTT
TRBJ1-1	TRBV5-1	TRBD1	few	CASSRDRAFDEAFF	TGCGCCAGCAGCAGGGACAGGGCCTTCGATGAAGCTTTCTTT
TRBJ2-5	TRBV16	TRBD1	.	CASSTAGTGGETQYF	TGTGCCAGCAGCACCGCCGGGACAGGGGGAGAGACCCAGTACTTC
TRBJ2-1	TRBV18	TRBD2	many	CASSRSGLAIHNEQFF	TGTGCCAGCTCACGTTCCGGACTAGCGATCCACAATGAGCAGTTCTTC
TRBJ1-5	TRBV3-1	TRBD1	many	CASSQDRGRRGNQPQHF	TGTGCCAGCAGCCAAGACAGGGGGCGTAGGGGCAATCAGCCCCAGCATTTT
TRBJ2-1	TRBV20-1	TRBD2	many	CSARASGSPSYNEQFF	TGCAGTGCTAGAGCTAGCGGGAGTCCATCCTACAATGAGCAGTTCTTC
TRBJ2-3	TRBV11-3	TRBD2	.	CASSLGGLVADTQYF	TGTGCCAGCAGCTTAGGGGGACTAGTTGCAGATACGCAGTATTTT
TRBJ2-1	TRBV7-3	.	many	CASSSDTGLFNEQFF	TGTGCCAGCAGCTCAGACACGGGGTTATTCAATGAGCAGTTCTTC